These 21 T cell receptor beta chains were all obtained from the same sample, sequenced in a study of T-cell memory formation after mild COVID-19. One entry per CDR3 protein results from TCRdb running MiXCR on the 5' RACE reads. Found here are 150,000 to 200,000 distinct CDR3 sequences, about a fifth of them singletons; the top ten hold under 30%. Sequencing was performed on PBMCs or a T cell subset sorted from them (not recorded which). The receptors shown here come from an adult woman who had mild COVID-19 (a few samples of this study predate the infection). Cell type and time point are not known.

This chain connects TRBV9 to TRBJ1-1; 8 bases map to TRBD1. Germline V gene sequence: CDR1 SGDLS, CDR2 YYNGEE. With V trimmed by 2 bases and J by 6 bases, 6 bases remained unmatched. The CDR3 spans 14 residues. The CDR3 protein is CASSVDDRGSEAFF. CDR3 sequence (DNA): TGTGCCAGCAGCGTCGACGACAGGGGATCTGAAGCTTTCTTT.

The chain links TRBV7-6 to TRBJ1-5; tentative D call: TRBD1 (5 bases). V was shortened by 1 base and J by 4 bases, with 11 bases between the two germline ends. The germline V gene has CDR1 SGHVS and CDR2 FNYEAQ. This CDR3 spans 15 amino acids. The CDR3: CASSLGAGPNQPQHF. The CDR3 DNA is TGTGCCAGCAGCTTAGGGGCAGGGCCAAATCAGCCCCAGCATTTT.

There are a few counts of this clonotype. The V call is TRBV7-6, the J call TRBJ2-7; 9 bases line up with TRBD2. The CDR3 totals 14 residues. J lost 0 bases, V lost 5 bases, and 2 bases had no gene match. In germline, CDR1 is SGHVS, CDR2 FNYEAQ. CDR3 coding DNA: TGTGCCAGCAGCCGTAGCGGGAGCTCCTACGAGCAGTACTTC. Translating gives CASSRSGSSYEQYF. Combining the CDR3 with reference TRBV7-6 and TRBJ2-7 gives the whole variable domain GAGVSQSPRYKVTKRGQDVALRCDPISGHVSLYWYRQALGQGPEFLTYFNYEAQQDKSGLPNDRFSAERPEGSISTLTIQRTEQRDSAMYRCASSRSGSSYEQYFGPGTRLTVT.

Here the CDR3 reads CASSQGEQVEIYEQYF. CDR3 in DNA: TGTGCCAGCAGCCAAGGGGAACAGGTTGAGATCTACGAGCAGTACTTC. The chain recombines TRBV2 with TRBJ2-7, with D perhaps TRBD1 (5 bases). This CDR3 comprises 16 residues. V gave up 6 bases and J gave up 3 bases, with 21 bases separating them. Germline CDR1 and CDR2: SNHLY and FYNNEI.

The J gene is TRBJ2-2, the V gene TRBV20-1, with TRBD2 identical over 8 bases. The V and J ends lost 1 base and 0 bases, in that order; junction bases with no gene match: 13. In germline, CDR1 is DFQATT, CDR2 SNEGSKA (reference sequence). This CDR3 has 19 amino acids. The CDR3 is CSARGTGTRHTSNTGELFF. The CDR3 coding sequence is TGCAGTGCTAGAGGAACCGGGACTAGGCATACCTCGAACACCGGGGAGCTGTTTTTT.

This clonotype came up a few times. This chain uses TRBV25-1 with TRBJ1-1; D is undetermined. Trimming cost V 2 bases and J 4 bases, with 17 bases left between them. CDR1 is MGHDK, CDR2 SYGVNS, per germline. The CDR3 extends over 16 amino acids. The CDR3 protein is CASSEPNSGRGTEAFF. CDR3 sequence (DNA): TGTGCCAGCAGTGAACCTAACTCGGGCAGAGGCACTGAAGCTTTCTTT. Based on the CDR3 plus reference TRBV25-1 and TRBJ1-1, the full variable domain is EADIYQTPRYLVIGTGKKITLECSQTMGHDKMYWYQQDPGMELHLIHYSYGVNSTEKGDLSSESTVSRIRTEHFPLTLESARPSHTSQYLCASSEPNSGRGTEAFFGQGTRLTVV.

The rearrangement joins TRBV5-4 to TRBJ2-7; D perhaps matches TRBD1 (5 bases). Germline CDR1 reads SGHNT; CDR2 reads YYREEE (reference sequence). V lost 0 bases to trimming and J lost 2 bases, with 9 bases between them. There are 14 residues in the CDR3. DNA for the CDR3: TGTGCCAGCAGCTTGGAGGGGAATCCCTACGAGCAGTACTTC. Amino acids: CASSLEGNPYEQYF.

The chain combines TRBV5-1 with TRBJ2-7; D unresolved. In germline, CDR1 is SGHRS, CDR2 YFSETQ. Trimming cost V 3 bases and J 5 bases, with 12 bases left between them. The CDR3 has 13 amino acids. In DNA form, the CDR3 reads TGCGCCAGCAGCTCATGGACGCGCGACGAGCAGTACTTC. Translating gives CASSSWTRDEQYF.

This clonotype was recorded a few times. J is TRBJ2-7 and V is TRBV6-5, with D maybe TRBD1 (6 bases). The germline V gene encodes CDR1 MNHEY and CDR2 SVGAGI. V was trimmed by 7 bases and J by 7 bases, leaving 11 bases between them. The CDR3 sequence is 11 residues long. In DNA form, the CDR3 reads TGTGCCAGCACCCGAGGACAGGAGCAGTACTTC. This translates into CASTRGQEQYF.

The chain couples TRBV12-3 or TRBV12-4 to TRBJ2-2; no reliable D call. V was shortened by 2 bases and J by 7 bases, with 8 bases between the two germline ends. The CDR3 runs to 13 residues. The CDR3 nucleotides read TGTGCCAGCAGTTTATTCGTGGGCGGGGAGCTGTTTTTT. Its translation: CASSLFVGGELFF.

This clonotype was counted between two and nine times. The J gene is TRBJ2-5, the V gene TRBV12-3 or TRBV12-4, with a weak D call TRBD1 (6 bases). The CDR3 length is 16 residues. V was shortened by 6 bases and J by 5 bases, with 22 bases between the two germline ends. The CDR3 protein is CASSSWQDSSWETQYF. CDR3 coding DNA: TGTGCCAGCAGCTCCTGGCAGGACAGCTCGTGGGAGACCCAGTACTTC.

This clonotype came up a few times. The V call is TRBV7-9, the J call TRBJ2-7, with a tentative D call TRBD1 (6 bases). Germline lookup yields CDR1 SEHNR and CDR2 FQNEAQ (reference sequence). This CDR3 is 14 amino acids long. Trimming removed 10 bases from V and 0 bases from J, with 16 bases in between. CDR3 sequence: CAIPGDAGSYEQYF. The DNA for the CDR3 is TGTGCCATCCCAGGGGACGCAGGCTCCTACGAGCAGTACTTC.

In DNA form, the CDR3 reads TGTGCCAGCAGTTTAAAGGCTGAGCAGTTCTTC. It translates to CASSLKAEQFF. The V and J genes are TRBV12-3 or TRBV12-4 and TRBJ2-1; D unclear. The CDR3 totals 11 residues. V lost 2 bases and J 9 bases, leaving 5 bases between the germline ends.

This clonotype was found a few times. The CDR3 region has the DNA TGTGCCAGCAGCTTGGTGGGGGCGGACGGGAATGAGCAGTTCTTC. The encoded protein is CASSLVGADGNEQFF. The chain carries TRBV5-6 and TRBJ2-1; tentatively, D is TRBD1 (6 bases). The CDR3 consists of 15 residues. The V end lost 0 bases, the J end lost 7 bases, and 14 bases lay between the germline ends. The germline V gene encodes CDR1 SGHDT and CDR2 YYEEEE. Full variable domain (rest looked up from reference TRBV5-6 and TRBJ2-1): DAGVTQSPTHLIKTRGQQVTLRCSPKSGHDTVSWYQQALGQGPQFIFQYYEEEERQRGNFPDRFSGHQFPNYSSELNVNALLLGDSALYLCASSLVGADGNEQFFGPGTRLTVL.

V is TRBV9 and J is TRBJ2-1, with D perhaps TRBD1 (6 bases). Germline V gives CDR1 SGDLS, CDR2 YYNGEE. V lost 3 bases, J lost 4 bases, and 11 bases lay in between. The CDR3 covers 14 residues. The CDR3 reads CASSAGQTYNEQFF. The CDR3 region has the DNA TGTGCCAGCAGCGCCGGACAGACGTACAATGAGCAGTTCTTC.

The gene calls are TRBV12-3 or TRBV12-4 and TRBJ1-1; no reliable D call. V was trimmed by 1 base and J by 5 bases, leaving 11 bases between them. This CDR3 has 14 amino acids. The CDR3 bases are TGTGCCAGCAGTTTAGGGGGAATCGGGACTGAAGCTTTCTTT. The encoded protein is CASSLGGIGTEAFF.

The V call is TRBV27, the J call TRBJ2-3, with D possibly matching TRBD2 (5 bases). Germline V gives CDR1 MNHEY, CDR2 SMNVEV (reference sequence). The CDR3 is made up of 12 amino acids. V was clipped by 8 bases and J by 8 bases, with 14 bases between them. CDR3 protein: CASAQLAGTQYF. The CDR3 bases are TGTGCCAGCGCTCAACTGGCGGGTACGCAGTATTTT.

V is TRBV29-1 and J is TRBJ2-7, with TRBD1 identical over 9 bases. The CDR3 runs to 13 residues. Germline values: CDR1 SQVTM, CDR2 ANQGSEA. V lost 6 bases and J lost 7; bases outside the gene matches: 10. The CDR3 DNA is TGCAGCGTACCGGGACAGGGCCCTCGGGAGCAGTACTTC. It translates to CSVPGQGPREQYF.

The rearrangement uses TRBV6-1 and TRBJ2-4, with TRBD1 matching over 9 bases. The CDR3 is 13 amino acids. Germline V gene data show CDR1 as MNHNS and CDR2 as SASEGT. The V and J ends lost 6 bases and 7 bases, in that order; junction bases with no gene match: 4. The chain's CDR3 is CASRQGALNIQYF. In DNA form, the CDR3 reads TGTGCCAGCAGACAGGGGGCACTGAACATTCAGTACTTC.

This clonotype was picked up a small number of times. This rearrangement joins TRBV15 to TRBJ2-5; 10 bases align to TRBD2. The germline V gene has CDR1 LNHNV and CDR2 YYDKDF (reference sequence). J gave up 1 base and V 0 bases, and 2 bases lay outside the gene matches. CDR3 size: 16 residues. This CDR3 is CATSREASGGQETQYF. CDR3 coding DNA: TGTGCCACCAGCAGAGAGGCTAGCGGGGGCCAAGAGACCCAGTACTTC.

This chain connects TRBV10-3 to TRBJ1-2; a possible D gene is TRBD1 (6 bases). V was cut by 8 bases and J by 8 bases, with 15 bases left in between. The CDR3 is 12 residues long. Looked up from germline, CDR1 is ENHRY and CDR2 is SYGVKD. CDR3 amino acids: CAIFEGGEGYTF. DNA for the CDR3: TGTGCCATCTTCGAGGGGGGCGAAGGCTACACCTTC.